The rows below give T cell receptor beta chains drawn from one sample of a study of blood T cell repertoires in COVID-19. Generated by immunoSEQ multiplex PCR, the TCRdb table keeps only in-frame clones and is missing some. The sample has about 370,000 clones, around 87% seen once. The sample consisted of PBMCs or T cells enriched from blood (not recorded which). The receptors originated from a man aged 18 to 29 who had recovered from COVID-19. Each CDR3 is given with its conserved first and last residue. Fields, in order: V gene, D gene, J gene, CDR3 protein. D genes are given only for firm matches.

>TRBV28|TRBD1|TRBJ1-4
CASSPRDRVGEKLFF
>TRBV29-1|TRBD1|TRBJ2-3
CSVNLGGGGSF
>TRBV27|TRBD1|TRBJ2-7
CASGLTGGFYEQYF
>TRBV11-2|NA|TRBJ1-2
CASSLGSRYGYTF
>TRBV3-1/TRBV3-2|TRBD1|TRBJ1-4
CASSQDSYRGPEKLFF
>TRBV28|NA|TRBJ2-7
CASSSGVSEQYF
>TRBV6-2/TRBV6-3|TRBD2|TRBJ2-7
CASSYPTGGEVAYEQYF
>TRBV29-1|NA|TRBJ2-1
CSVEGSRRNNEQFF
>TRBV27|TRBD2|TRBJ2-7
CASSSVAGVRSSYEQYF
>TRBV9|NA|TRBJ1-6
CASSPARGSSFNSPLHF
>TRBV19|NA|TRBJ2-6
CASHKLGGSGANVLTF
>TRBV7-3|NA|TRBJ2-1
CASSNGLANEQFF
>TRBV15|NA|TRBJ2-1
CATSRAGSYNEQFF
>TRBV12-5|NA|TRBJ2-2
CASGSGVNTGELFF
>TRBV19|TRBD2|TRBJ2-2
CASSIDPLAGDITGELFF
>TRBV14|TRBD1|TRBJ2-3
CASSLEGADTQYF
>TRBV5-1|NA|TRBJ2-2
CASSSNGELFF
>TRBV7-9|NA|TRBJ2-2
CASSALRSGGELFF